The clone carrying this T cell receptor (beta chain) appeared many times. These data are taken from a study of CD8+CD57+ T cells in acquired aplastic anemia. Patients included in sequencing had previously demonstrated CD8+CD57+ cell expansion by flow cytometry. The CDR3 is made up of 13 amino acids. Germline lookup yields CDR1 MNHEY and CDR2 SVGAGI. Trimming stripped 6 bases from V and 3 bases from J, with 11 bases between. It was genomic DNA that served as the template for profiling TCR beta VDJ and CDR3. MiXCR, run by TCRdb on the reads, gives a single entry per CDR3 protein. The sample holds 180,000 or so distinct CDR3 sequences; around 60% are singletons and the top ten take 40% to 50%.

This sequence originates from a human donor with aplastic anemia. This chain links TRBV6-5 with TRBJ1-1; D may be TRBD1 (5 bases). Sequenced input: sorted CD4+, CD8+, or CD8+CD57+ T cells (not recorded which) from PBMCs. The CDR3, as DNA: TGTGCCAGCAGCTCACAGGATTACACTGAAGCTTTCTTT. Translating gives CASSSQDYTEAFF.